The TCR beta chain under discussion was sequenced for a study of T cell repertoires in cytomegalovirus infection (dated by TCRdb to the late 2010s). Some background on the complete study: Peptide stimulations targeted recently identified HLA-C-restricted CMV epitopes, whose presentation resists viral immunomodulation, together with well-studied HLA-B-restricted epitopes. Because public TCR beta signatures pointed to carriage of CMV infection together with the matching HLA type, the HLA type of each donor mattered for the analysis. The investigation overall reported the following: Carriers of CMV infection plus the relevant HLA type were discriminated by the cumulative frequency of public TCR beta family members in the study cohort and in an independent roughly 340-donor cohort. In the ex vivo response, HLA-C-restricted CMV-specific TCR beta clonotypes were dominant, and in two of eight donors the single most frequent clonotype came from this HLA-C-restricted group.

The treatment or condition label here, explained by the study, means: in vitro stimulation with specific CMV peptide epitopes to enrich CMV-specific T cells. This clonotype turned up a few times. The specificity of this receptor is unknown. No per-base quality is available; no much larger clone lies one base away. The junction shows trimming of 5 bases on V and 0 bases on J, plus 14 bases between the germline ends. CDR1 and CDR2, looked up from the germline V gene, are MNHEY and SVGEGT. The CDR3 covers 15 residues, taking in both the cysteine and the phenylalanine. Only the CDR3 DNA stays, 45 bases, in frame from base 1. Sequencing instrument: Illumina HiSeq 1500. Using fastp at Q25 and MiXCR, TCRdb reprocessed the public reads and kept productive beta chains. Every distinct CDR3 protein forms one entry, paired with its most common genes and DNA. The sample has 350,000 to 400,000 distinct CDR3 sequences on record, approximately 30% of them singletons. The top ten clones comprise roughly 14% of the sample.

This TCR derives from a human donor in good health (CMV status not recorded). Some clones in this sample may be carry-over from other donors' samples. The sample consisted of cultured PBMCs, taken from culture after CMV antigen stimulation. Recombination connected TRBV6-2 or TRBV6-3 to TRBJ2-7; TRBD2 is a possible D gene, resting on 5 matching bases. The CDR3 region reads CASSPSIASSYEQYF. The DNA reads as follows: TGTGCCAGCAGTCCCTCCATAGCGAGCTCCTACGAGCAGTACTTC.